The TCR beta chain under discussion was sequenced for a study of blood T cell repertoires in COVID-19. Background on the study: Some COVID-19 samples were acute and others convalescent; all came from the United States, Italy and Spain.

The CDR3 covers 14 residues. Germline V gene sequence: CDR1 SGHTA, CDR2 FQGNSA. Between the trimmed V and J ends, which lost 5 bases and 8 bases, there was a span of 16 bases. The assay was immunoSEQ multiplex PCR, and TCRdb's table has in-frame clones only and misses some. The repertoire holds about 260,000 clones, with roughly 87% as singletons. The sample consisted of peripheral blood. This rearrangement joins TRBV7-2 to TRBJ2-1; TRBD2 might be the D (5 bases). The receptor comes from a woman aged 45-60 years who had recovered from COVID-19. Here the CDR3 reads CASSVGLVEDEQFF. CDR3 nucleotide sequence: TGTGCCAGCAGCGTCGGACTCGTAGAGGATGAGCAGTTCTTC.